This is a list of T cell receptor beta chains from one sample in a study of blood T cell repertoires in COVID-19. The method was immunoSEQ multiplex PCR; TCRdb's version includes in-frame clones alone and lacks a portion of them. This sample has more than 250,000 clones, with 88% found just once. The sample consisted of PBMCs or T cells enriched from blood (not recorded which). These TCRs come from a woman aged 35 to 49 with acute COVID-19. Both conserved end residues are part of each CDR3. D genes are given only for firm matches. Clone size, where shown, is once, few, many, or a class for clones that have expanded.

TRBV19,NA,NA,TRBJ1-3,CASSTGSGGNTIYF,TGTGCCAGTAGCACAGGGTCGGGCGGAAACACCATATATTTT
TRBV27,NA,NA,TRBJ2-1,CASRMGGEQFF,TGTGCCAGCAGGATGGGGGGTGAGCAGTTCTTC
TRBV5-4,NA,TRBD1,TRBJ1-2,CASSWGGGQVYGYTF,TGTGCCAGCAGCTGGGGCGGAGGACAGGTCTATGGCTACACCTTC
TRBV7-9,NA,NA,TRBJ2-1,CASSLIVLGVEQFF,TGTGCCAGCAGCTTAATCGTGCTAGGGGTTGAGCAGTTCTTC
TRBV28,NA,TRBD2,TRBJ2-3,CASRSSLAGGPGGTDTQYF,TGTGCCAGCAGGTCCTCACTAGCGGGAGGGCCTGGGGGCACAGATACGCAGTATTTT
TRBV9,NA,TRBD2,TRBJ2-7,CASSVQAGGNEQYF,TGTGCCAGCAGCGTACAAGCGGGAGGCAACGAGCAGTACTTC
TRBV7-2,few,TRBD1,TRBJ1-1,CASSLGTVPSGAFF,TGTGCCAGCAGCCTAGGGACAGTCCCGTCTGGGGCTTTCTTT
TRBV12-3/TRBV12-4,NA,NA,TRBJ2-3,CASSLLVARTQYF,TGTGCCAGCAGTTTATTAGTAGCGAGGACGCAGTATTTT
TRBV18,NA,NA,TRBJ1-1,CASSPGVNTEAFF,TGTGCCAGCTCACCGGGAGTGAACACTGAAGCTTTCTTT
TRBV7-2,NA,NA,TRBJ2-5,CASSLNSGEETQYF,TGTGCCAGCAGCTTGAATTCGGGAGAAGAGACCCAGTACTTC
TRBV3-1/TRBV3-2,NA,TRBD1,TRBJ2-7,CASSLPGTGVNEQYF,TGTGCCAGCAGCCTCCCCGGGACAGGGGTCAACGAGCAGTACTTC
TRBV25-1,NA,TRBD1,TRBJ1-2,CASSEYDRAYGYTF,TGTGCCAGCAGTGAATATGACAGGGCCTATGGCTACACCTTC
TRBV3-1/TRBV3-2,NA,NA,TRBJ1-4,CASSQVYGAREKLFF,TGTGCCAGCAGCCAAGTCTATGGGGCCCGGGAAAAACTGTTTTTT
TRBV19,NA,NA,TRBJ1-5,CASSIAGRGQPQHF,TGTGCCAGTAGTATAGCCGGGAGAGGGCAGCCCCAGCATTTT
TRBV27,NA,NA,TRBJ1-1,CASSPGTEAFF,TGTGCCAGCAGTCCGGGCACTGAAGCTTTCTTT
TRBV7-2,NA,TRBD2,TRBJ2-3,CASSKGLAGADTQYF,TGTGCCAGCAGCAAGGGACTAGCGGGGGCAGATACGCAGTATTTT
TRBV24-1,NA,NA,TRBJ1-2,CATSDLVRGYTF,TGTGCCACCAGTGATTTAGTCAGGGGCTACACCTTC
TRBV6-5,NA,NA,TRBJ2-7,CASSPEWGGYEQYF,TGTGCCAGCAGTCCGGAATGGGGAGGCTACGAGCAGTACTTC
TRBV15,NA,NA,TRBJ2-2,CATSRNRATNTGELFF,TGTGCCACCAGCCGGAACAGGGCTACGAACACCGGGGAGCTGTTTTTT
TRBV27,NA,NA,TRBJ1-1,CASSLMGRGTEAFF,TGTGCCAGCAGTTTAATGGGGCGGGGGACTGAAGCTTTCTTT
TRBV6-1,NA,NA,TRBJ1-2,CASSEGFVNYGYTF,TGTGCCAGCAGTGAAGGTTTCGTTAACTATGGCTACACCTTC
TRBV11-3,NA,NA,TRBJ2-3,CASSLGGNRVASTDTQYF,TGTGCCAGCAGCTTAGGGGGAAACAGGGTGGCTAGCACAGATACGCAGTATTTT
TRBV11-2,NA,TRBD2,TRBJ2-5,CASSTSWTSGSETQYF,TGTGCCAGCAGCACCTCTTGGACTAGCGGGAGCGAGACCCAGTACTTC
TRBV19,NA,NA,TRBJ1-4,CASSGGNEKLFF,TGTGCCAGTAGTGGCGGGAATGAAAAACTGTTTTTT
TRBV19,NA,TRBD2,TRBJ2-5,CASRTGGNQETQYF,TGTGCCAGTAGGACCGGGGGGAATCAAGAGACCCAGTACTTC
TRBV7-9,NA,NA,TRBJ1-1,CASSFRHAAEAFF,TGTGCCAGCAGCTTTCGACACGCCGCTGAAGCTTTCTTT
TRBV27,few,TRBD2,TRBJ2-2,CASSLWARTSGRAYSGELFF,TGTGCCAGCAGTTTATGGGCCCGGACTAGCGGGAGGGCCTATAGCGGGGAGCTGTTTTTT
TRBV12-3/TRBV12-4,NA,NA,TRBJ1-2,CASSLTENYGYTF,TGTGCCAGCAGTTTAACTGAGAACTATGGCTACACCTTC
TRBV3-1/TRBV3-2,NA,NA,TRBJ2-3,CASSQERTDTDTQYF,TGTGCCAGCAGCCAAGAAAGAACAGACACAGATACGCAGTATTTT
TRBV3-1/TRBV3-2,NA,TRBD1,TRBJ2-3,CASSHGQGADTQYF,TGTGCCAGCAGCCACGGACAGGGGGCAGATACGCAGTATTTT